This T cell receptor beta chain was obtained from a study of human T cells and chemical hapten exposure. Overall study context: Patients, mostly women, had alopecia areata, alopecia totalis or alopecia universalis. Variation in per-sample TCR yields came mainly from small pooled library volume differences.

This clonotype was seen a handful of times. Sample time point: pre-sensitization, week 0. Treatment of the sample: therapeutic diphenylcyclopropenone sensitization with weekly scalp DPC. The ends were cut back, 1 base at V and 10 bases at J, with 9 bases in the middle. The CDR3 is made up of 12 amino acids. Germline CDR1 is LGHDT and CDR2 is YNNKEL (reference sequence). Individual cDNA molecules each carried unique molecular identifiers attached by the library. One entry per CDR3 protein, called by TCRdb with MiXCR from the RACE reads. Of around 350,000 distinct CDR3 sequences listed, 5.5% are singletons.

The chain recombines TRBV3-1 with TRBJ2-3; D perhaps matches TRBD1 (5 bases). Specimen: whole blood, collected in connection with sensitization to the hapten diphenylcyclopropenone (DPC). The sequence was collected from a woman younger than 30 with alopecia areata. Some clones in this sample may be carry-over from other donors' samples. CDR3: CASSQGLGAQYF. The CDR3 nucleotides are TGTGCCAGCAGCCAAGGATTAGGGGCGCAGTATTTT.